The TCR beta chain under discussion was sequenced for a study of cytomegalovirus exposure and HLA in healthy donors (dated by TCRdb to the late 2010s). Study-level background: According to a later analysis, the approximately 120 validation repertoires were produced on the same platform as the roughly 600 repertoires of the first cohort. The aim of the study was to test whether cataloging public T cell receptors could identify signatures of past pathogen exposure. Along with the approximately 600-subject first cohort, a separate validation cohort of over 90 different subjects was used. High-throughput TCR immunosequencing, statistical association of individual TCRs with disease status, and machine learning were combined to predict cytomegalovirus infection status. The full study reports these points: A total of roughly 160 TCR beta chains were listed by the study as associated with cytomegalovirus. A later analysis lacked HLA typing for the validation cohort, so it scored co-occurrence in that cohort across all 110 or so repertoires. In a later analysis, TCRs clustered in the first cohort were found to also tend to co-occur in the roughly 120 validation repertoires, with 90% to 95% of cluster scores above 0. Most TCR sequences were observed very rarely across donors, whereas some public TCRs were present in many individuals. In both the original and validation cohorts, the classifier was reported to diagnose cytomegalovirus status with high specificity and sensitivity. A few of the identified cytomegalovirus-associated TCR beta chains were confirmed in vitro to be specific for cytomegalovirus antigens. The authors suggested that the approach could potentially be extended to other disease states and immunological phenotypes.

Between the V and J ends, shortened by 2 bases and 0 bases respectively, the junction contains 11 bases. For CDR1 and CDR2, the germline V gene lists MDHEN and SYDVKM. The CDR3 numbers 17 residues from cysteine through phenylalanine. The kept DNA is CDR3 alone, 51 bases in frame from the first base. Library creation used the immunoSEQ multiplex PCR assay. As for how the authors treated the data: A statistical classification framework was developed to diagnose cytomegalovirus status using the catalog of TCR beta chain sequences. TCRdb mirrors the immuneACCESS table, restricted to in-frame sequences. Some clones are absent from its copies; in checked studies, under half trace to an unresolved V gene, and the reason for the others is unknown. V and J calls and clone size are copied from that table; D and trimming were computed from the DNA. This sample gives approximately 65,000 clones in total; around 97% of them show up just once. The ten biggest clones cover 2% to 2.5% of the sample.

The donors belonged to the validation cohort of around 110 subjects, which was separate from the roughly 700-subject first cohort. A remark on this clone: Its antigen is not yet known. Base qualities are missing; no much larger clone stands one base away.

In this chain, TRBV28 is recombined with TRBJ2-6; possibly the D gene is TRBD1, per 5 matching bases. The sample was PBMCs. The TCR sequence derives from a man in his late teens or twenties in good health and CMV-seronegative. The DNA is as follows: TGTGCCAGCAGTTTAGAAGGGGCCCACTCTGGGGCCAACGTCCTGACTTTC. Translated, it gives CASSLEGAHSGANVLTF.